The T cell receptor beta chain under discussion was sequenced for a study of spatial heterogeneity in lung cancer. This clonotype was counted at least ten times. As to time point: sample taken at primary tumor resection. Tumor, nontumor lung or frozen PBMC supplied whole RNA that was sequenced unsorted. TCRdb re-called the 5' RACE reads through MiXCR, storing one row per CDR3 protein. Among approximately 39,000 distinct CDR3 sequences listed, 7% to 7.5% were seen once. V was clipped by 4 bases and J by 5 bases; unmatched bases: 4. Per germline, CDR1 GTSNPN and CDR2 SVGIG (reference sequence). The CDR3 loop spans 12 amino acids.

The source was PBMCs, collected at surgery. The sequence came from a female donor with early-stage non-small cell lung cancer. V is TRBV30 and J is TRBJ1-2; 7 bases are shared with TRBD1. The CDR3 sequence: CAWIPGQYGYTF. The CDR3 bases are TGTGCCTGGATCCCGGGACAGTATGGCTACACCTTC.